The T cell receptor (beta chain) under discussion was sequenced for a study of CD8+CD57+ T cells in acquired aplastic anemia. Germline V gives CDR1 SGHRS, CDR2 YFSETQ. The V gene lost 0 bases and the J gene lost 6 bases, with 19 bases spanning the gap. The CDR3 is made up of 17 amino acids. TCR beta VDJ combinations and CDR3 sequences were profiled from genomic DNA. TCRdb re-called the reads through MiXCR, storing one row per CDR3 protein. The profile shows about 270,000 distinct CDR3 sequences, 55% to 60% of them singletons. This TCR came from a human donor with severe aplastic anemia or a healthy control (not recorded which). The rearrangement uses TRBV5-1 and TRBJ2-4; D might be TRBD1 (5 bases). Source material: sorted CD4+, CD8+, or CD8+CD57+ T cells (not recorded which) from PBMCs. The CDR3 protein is CASSLGVMRQGSNIQYF. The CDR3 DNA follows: TGCGCCAGCAGCTTGGGGGTTATGAGGCAGGGATCAAACATTCAGTACTTC.